This T cell receptor beta chain stems from a study of Ad26.COV2.S vaccination and SARS-CoV-2 variants. Regarding the study as a whole: Recipients of vaccine and of placebo showed similar breadth of their non-spike TCR repertoires.

Trimming shortened V by 8 bases and J by 5 bases, and 15 bases separated the two germline ends. CDR1 is PRHDT and CDR2 is FYEKMQ in the germline V gene (reference sequence). The CDR3 has 14 residues. Profiled with immunoSEQ multiplex PCR; TCRdb holds only in-frame clones, not every one. The sample carries about 7,100 clones, 84% recorded once. This clone was counted between two and nine times. Its target is unknown. The clonotype originates from a human donor who had recovered from COVID-19. V is TRBV13 and J is TRBJ2-2, with a tentative D call TRBD2 (6 bases). The input for sequencing was peripheral blood, taken after recovery from COVID-19. CDR3 DNA sequence: TGTGCCAGCGCAATACTAGCAACGACCGGGGAGCTGTTTTTT. Protein: CASAILATTGELFF.